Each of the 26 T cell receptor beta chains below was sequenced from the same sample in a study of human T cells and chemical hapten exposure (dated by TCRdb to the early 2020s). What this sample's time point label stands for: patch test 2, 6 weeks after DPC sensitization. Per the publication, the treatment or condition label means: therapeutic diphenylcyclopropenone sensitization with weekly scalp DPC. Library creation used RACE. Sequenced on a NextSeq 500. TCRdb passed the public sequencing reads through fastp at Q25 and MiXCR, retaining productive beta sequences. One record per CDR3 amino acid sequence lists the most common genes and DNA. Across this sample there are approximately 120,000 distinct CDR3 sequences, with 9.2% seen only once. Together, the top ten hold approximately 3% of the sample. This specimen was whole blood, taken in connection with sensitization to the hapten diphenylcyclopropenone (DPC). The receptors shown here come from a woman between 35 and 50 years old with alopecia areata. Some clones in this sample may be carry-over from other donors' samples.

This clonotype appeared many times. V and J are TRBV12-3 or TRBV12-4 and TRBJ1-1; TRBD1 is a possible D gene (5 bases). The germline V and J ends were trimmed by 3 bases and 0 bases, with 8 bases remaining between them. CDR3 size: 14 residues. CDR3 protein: CASSFQGLNTEAFF. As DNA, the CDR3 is TGTGCCAGCAGTTTTCAGGGATTGAACACTGAAGCTTTCTTT.

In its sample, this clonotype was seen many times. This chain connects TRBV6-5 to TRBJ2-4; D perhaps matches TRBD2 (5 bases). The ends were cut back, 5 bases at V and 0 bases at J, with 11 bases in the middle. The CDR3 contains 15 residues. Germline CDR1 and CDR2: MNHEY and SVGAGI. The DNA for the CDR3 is TGTGCCAGCAGTGGGCATGGACTAGCCAAAAACATTCAGTACTTC. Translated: CASSGHGLAKNIQYF.

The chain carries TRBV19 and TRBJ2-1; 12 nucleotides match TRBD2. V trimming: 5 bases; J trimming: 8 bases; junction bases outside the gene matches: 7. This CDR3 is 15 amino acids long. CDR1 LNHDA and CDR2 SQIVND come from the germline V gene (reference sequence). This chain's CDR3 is CASSPTSGGRYEQFF. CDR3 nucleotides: TGTGCCAGTAGTCCCACTAGCGGGGGGAGATATGAGCAGTTCTTC.

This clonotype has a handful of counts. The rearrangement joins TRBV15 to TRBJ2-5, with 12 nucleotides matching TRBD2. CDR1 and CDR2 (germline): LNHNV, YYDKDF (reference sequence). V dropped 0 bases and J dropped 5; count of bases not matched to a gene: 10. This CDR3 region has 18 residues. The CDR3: CATSRDRLAGVTFETQYF. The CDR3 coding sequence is TGTGCCACCAGCAGAGATCGACTAGCGGGGGTGACGTTCGAGACCCAGTACTTC. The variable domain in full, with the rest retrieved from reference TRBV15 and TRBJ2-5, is DAMVIQNPRYQVTQFGKPVTLSCSQTLNHNVMYWYQQKSSQAPKLLFHYYDKDFNNEADTPDNFQSRRPNTSFCFLDIRSPGLGDTAMYLCATSRDRLAGVTFETQYFGPGTRLLVL.

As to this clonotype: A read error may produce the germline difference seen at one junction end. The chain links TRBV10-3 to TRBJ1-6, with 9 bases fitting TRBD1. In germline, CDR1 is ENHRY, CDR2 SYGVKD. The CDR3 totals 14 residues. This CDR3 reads CAISPGQGFLPLHF. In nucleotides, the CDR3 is TGTGCCATCAGTCCGGGACAGGGATTTTTACCCCTCCATTTT.

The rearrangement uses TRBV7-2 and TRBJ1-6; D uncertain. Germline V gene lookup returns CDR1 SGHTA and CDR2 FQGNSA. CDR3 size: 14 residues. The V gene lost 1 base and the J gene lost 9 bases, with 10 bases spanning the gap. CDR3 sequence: CASSLGSISSPLHF. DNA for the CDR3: TGTGCCAGCAGCTTAGGGTCCATCTCTTCACCCCTCCACTTT.

The CDR3 loop is CASSPLGGANNQPQHF. Here the CDR3 DNA reads TGTGCCAGCTCACCCCTCGGGGGGGCGAACAATCAGCCCCAGCATTTT. V usage is TRBV18 and J usage is TRBJ1-5, with D possibly matching TRBD1 (6 bases). The CDR3 consists of 16 residues. Trimming removed 3 bases from V and 3 bases from J, with 15 bases in between. Germline loops: CDR1 KGHSH, CDR2 LQKENI.

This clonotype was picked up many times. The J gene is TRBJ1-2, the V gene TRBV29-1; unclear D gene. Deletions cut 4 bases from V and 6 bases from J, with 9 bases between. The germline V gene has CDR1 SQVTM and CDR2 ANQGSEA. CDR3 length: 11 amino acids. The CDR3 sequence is CSVAMRDGYTF. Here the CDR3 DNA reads TGCAGCGTTGCAATGCGAGATGGCTACACCTTC.

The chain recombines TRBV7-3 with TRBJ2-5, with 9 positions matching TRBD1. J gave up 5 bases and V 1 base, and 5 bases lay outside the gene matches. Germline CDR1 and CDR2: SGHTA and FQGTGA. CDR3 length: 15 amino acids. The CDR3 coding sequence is TGTGCCAGCAGCTTAAACGGACAGGGGATTGAGACCCAGTACTTC. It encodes CASSLNGQGIETQYF. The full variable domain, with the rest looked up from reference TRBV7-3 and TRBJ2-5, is GAGVSQTPSNKVTEKGKYVELRCDPISGHTALYWYRQSLGQGPEFLIYFQGTGAADDSGLPNDRFFAVRPEGSVSTLKIQRTERGDSAVYLCASSLNGQGIETQYFGPGTRLLVL.

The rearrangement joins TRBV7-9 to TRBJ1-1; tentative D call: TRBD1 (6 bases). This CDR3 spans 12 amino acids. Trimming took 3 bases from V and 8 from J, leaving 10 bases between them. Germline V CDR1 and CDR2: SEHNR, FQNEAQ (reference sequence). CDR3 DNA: TGTGCCAGCAGCTTTTCAGGGGTAGAAGCTTTCTTT. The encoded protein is CASSFSGVEAFF.

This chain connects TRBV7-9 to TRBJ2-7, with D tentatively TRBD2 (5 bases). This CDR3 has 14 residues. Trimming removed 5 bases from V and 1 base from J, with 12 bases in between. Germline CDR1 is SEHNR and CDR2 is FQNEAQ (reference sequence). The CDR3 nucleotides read TGTGCCAGCAGCCGGGCGGGCAGGTCCTACGAGCAGTACTTC. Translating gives CASSRAGRSYEQYF. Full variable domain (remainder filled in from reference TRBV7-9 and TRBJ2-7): DTGVSQNPRHKITKRGQNVTFRCDPISEHNRLYWYRQTLGQGPEFLTYFQNEAQLEKSRLLSDRFSAERPKGSFSTLEIQRTEQGDSAMYLCASSRAGRSYEQYFGPGTRLTVT.

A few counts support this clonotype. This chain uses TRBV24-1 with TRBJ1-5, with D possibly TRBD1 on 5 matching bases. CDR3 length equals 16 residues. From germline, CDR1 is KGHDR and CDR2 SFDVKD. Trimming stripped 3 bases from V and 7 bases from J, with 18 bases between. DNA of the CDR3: TGTGCCACCAGTGATCCCTCCGGGACCGAGGGCCAGCCCCAGCATTTT. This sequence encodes CATSDPSGTEGQPQHF.

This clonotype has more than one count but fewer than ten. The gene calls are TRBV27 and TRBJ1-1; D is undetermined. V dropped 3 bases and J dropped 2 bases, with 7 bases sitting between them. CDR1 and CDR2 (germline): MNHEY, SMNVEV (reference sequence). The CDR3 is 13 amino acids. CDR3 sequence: CASSFWDNTEAFF. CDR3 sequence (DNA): TGTGCCAGCAGTTTTTGGGATAACACTGAAGCTTTCTTT.

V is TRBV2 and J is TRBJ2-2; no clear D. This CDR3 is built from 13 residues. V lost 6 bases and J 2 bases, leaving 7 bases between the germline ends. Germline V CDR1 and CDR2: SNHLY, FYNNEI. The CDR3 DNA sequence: TGTGCCAGCAGGATAGACAACACCGGGGAGCTGTTTTTT. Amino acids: CASRIDNTGELFF.

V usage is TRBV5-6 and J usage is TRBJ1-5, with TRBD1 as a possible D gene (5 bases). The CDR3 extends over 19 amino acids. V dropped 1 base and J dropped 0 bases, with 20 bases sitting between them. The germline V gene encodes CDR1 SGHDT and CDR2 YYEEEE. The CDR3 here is CASSLRGSGVLDSNQPQHF. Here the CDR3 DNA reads TGTGCCAGCAGCTTGAGGGGCTCCGGGGTATTGGATAGCAATCAGCCCCAGCATTTT.

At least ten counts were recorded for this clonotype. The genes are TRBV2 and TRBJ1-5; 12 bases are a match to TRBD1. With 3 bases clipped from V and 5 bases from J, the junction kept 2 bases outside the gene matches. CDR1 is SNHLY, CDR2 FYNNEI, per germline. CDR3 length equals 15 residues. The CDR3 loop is CASSEGTGGYQPQHF. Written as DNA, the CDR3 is TGTGCCAGCAGTGAGGGGACAGGGGGCTATCAGCCCCAGCATTTT.

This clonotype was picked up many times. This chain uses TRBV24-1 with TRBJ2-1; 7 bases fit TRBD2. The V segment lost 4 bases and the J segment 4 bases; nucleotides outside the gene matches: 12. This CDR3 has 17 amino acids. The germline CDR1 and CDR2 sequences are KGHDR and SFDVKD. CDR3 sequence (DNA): TGTGCCACCAGTGACCCCATGGAGCGGGGAATTTACAATGAGCAGTTCTTC. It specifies CATSDPMERGIYNEQFF.

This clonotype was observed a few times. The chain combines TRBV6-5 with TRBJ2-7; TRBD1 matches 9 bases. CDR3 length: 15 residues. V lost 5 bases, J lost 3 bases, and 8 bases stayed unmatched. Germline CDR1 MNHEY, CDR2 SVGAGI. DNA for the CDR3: TGTGCCAGCAGTAGATCCGGGACAGGGAGCTACGAGCAGTACTTC. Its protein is CASSRSGTGSYEQYF.

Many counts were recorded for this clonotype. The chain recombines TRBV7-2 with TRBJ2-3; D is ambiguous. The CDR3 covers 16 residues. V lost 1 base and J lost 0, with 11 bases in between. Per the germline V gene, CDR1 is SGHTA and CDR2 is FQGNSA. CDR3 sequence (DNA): TGTGCCAGCAGCTTAGGGCCAGGTGGCAGCACAGATACGCAGTATTTT. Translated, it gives CASSLGPGGSTDTQYF. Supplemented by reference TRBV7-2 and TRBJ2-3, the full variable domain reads GAGVSQSPSNKVTEKGKDVELRCDPISGHTALYWYRQSLGQGLEFLIYFQGNSAPDKSGLPSDRFSAERTGGSVSTLTIQRTQQEDSAVYLCASSLGPGGSTDTQYFGPGTRLTVL.

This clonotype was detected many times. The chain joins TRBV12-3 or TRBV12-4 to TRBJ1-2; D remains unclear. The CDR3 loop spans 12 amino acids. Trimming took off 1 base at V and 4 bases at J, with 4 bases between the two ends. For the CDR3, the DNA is TGTGCCAGCAGTTTAGAGGGCTATGGCTACACCTTC. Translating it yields CASSLEGYGYTF.

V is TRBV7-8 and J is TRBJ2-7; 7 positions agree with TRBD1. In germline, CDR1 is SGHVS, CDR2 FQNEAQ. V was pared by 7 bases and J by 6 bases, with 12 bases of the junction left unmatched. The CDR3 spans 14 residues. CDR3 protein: CASTRTGSGAEQYF. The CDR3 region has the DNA TGTGCCAGCACCCGGACAGGTTCCGGCGCCGAGCAGTACTTC.

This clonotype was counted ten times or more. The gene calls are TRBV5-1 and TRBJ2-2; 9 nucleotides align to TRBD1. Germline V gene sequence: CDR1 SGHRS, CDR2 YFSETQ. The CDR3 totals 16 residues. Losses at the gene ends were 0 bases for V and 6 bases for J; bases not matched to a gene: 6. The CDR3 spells CASSLDGQGYSGELFF. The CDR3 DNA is TGCGCCAGCAGCTTGGATGGACAGGGGTATTCCGGGGAGCTGTTTTTT.

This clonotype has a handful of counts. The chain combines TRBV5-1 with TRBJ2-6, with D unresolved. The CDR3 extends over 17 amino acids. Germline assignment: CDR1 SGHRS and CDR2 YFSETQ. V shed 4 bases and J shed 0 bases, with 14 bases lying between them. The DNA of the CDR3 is TGCGCCAGCAGCGAGCTGCACAGAAGCTCTGGGGCCAACGTCCTGACTTTC. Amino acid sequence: CASSELHRSSGANVLTF.

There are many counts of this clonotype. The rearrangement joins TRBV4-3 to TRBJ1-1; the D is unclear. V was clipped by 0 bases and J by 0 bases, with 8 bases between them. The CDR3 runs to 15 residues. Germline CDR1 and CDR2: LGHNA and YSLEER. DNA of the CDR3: TGCGCCAGCAGCCAAGATGGCAGGCTGAACACTGAAGCTTTCTTT. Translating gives CASSQDGRLNTEAFF.

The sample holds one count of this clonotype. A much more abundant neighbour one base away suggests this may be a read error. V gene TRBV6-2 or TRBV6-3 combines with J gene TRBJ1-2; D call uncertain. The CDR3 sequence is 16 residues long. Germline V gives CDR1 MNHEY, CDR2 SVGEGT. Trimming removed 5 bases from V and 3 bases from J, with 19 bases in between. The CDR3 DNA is TGTGCCAGCAGTCTTTATCCGGGCAGAGGCTACTATGGCTACACCTTC. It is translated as CASSLYPGRGYYGYTF.

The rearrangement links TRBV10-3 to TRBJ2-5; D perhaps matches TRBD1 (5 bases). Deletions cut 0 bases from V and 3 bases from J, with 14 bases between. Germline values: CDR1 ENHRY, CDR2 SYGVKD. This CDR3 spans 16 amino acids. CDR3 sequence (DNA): TGTGCCATCAGTGAGTCCGGGTGGAAAGGGGAAGAGACCCAGTACTTC. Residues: CAISESGWKGEETQYF.